Shown below are 9 T cell receptor beta chains from a single sample sequenced in a study of T-cell memory formation after mild COVID-19. One entry per CDR3 protein, called by TCRdb with MiXCR from the 5' RACE reads. The sample yields 400,000 to 500,000 distinct CDR3 sequences, about a sixth seen once. The specimen was PBMCs or a T cell subset sorted from them (not recorded which). Receptors were obtained from a man between 18 and 35 years old who had mild COVID-19 (a few samples of this study predate the infection). Cell type and time point are not known.

This clonotype was observed a few times. The rearrangement links TRBV6-1 to TRBJ2-3, with D perhaps assigned TRBD1 or TRBD2 (5 bases each). This CDR3 is 14 amino acids long. V was cut by 7 bases and J by 6 bases, with 17 bases left in between. From germline, CDR1 is MNHNS and CDR2 SASEGT. The CDR3 sequence: CASIRTGRSDTQYF. The CDR3 bases are TGTGCCAGCATTCGGACGGGGCGATCGGATACGCAGTATTTT.

This clonotype was counted many times. The gene calls are TRBV27 and TRBJ1-4, with D tentatively TRBD1 (6 bases). CDR1 MNHEY and CDR2 SMNVEV come from the germline V gene (reference sequence). The CDR3 runs 16 residues. Between the trimmed V and J ends, which lost 8 bases and 5 bases, there was a span of 21 bases. CDR3 nucleotide sequence: TGTGCCAGCGCGCCCACCGGGACACACACAAATGAAAAACTGTTTTTT. It is translated as CASAPTGTHTNEKLFF.

The V call is TRBV7-2, the J call TRBJ2-3; possibly TRBD1 for D (6 bases). CDR3 size: 16 residues. Per germline, CDR1 SGHTA and CDR2 FQGNSA. Trimming shortened V by 5 bases and J by 5 bases, and 20 bases separated the two germline ends. This CDR3 reads CASSRRQANWLDTQYF. Here the CDR3 DNA reads TGTGCCAGCAGCCGGAGACAGGCAAACTGGTTAGATACGCAGTATTTT.

This clonotype turned up a few times. The rearrangement uses TRBV7-3 and TRBJ2-1; D gene uncertain. The germline V gene encodes CDR1 SGHTA and CDR2 FQGTGA. The CDR3 is 15 residues long. V was shortened by 2 bases and J by 6 bases, with 14 bases between the two germline ends. CDR3 DNA sequence: TGTGCCAGCAGCTTATGGGCAATAACCCTCAATGAGCAGTTCTTC. This sequence encodes CASSLWAITLNEQFF.

CDR3 bases: TGTGCCAGCGCCGGGCTAGCGGGGTTAGGTGAGCAGTTCTTC. Translation gives CASAGLAGLGEQFF. The chain uses TRBV6-2 or TRBV6-3 and TRBJ2-1, with 9 positions matching TRBD2. Unmatched junction bases numbered 11, after V lost 8 bases and J lost 9 bases. Germline V lookup: CDR1 MNHEY, CDR2 SVGEGT. This CDR3 has 14 amino acids.

The chain uses TRBV28 and TRBJ2-7; 8 bases line up with TRBD1. Germline V gene sequence: CDR1 MDHEN, CDR2 SYDVKM. The CDR3 is 19 residues long. V shed 1 base and J 6 bases; nucleotides not matched to a gene: 20. CDR3 in amino acids: CASSLLLTGEKSRICEQYV. CDR3 coding DNA: TGTGCCAGCAGTTTATTACTGACAGGGGAGAAATCGAGGATATGCGAGCAGTACGTC.

This clonotype was seen only a few times. This sequence joins TRBV5-1 and TRBJ1-1; D remains ambiguous. The germline gives CDR1 SGHRS, CDR2 YFSETQ. This CDR3 region has 15 residues. Trimming took off 1 base at V and 1 base at J, with 11 bases between the two ends. CDR3 nucleotides: TGCGCCAGCAGCTTGATTCTGGGTGAGAACACTGAAGCTTTCTTT. It translates to CASSLILGENTEAFF.

This clonotype showed up just a few times. This chain uses TRBV5-1 with TRBJ2-3, with TRBD1 matching 9 bases. The length of the CDR3 is 17 residues. Germline-derived CDR1 and CDR2 are SGHRS and YFSETQ. V shed 0 bases, J shed 2 bases, and the junction held 7 bases outside the gene matches. The CDR3 protein is CASSLGWGQGLTDTQYF. CDR3 bases: TGCGCCAGCAGCTTGGGGTGGGGACAGGGCCTCACAGATACGCAGTATTTT.

The chain has TRBV15 and TRBJ1-5; D is perhaps TRBD1 (6 bases). CDR1 is LNHNV, CDR2 YYDKDF, per germline (reference sequence). The length of the CDR3 is 16 residues. Trimming removed 1 base from V and 0 bases from J, with 10 bases in between. DNA of the CDR3: TGTGCCACCAGCAGAGCCCAGGACAGTAGCAATCAGCCCCAGCATTTT. It is translated as CATSRAQDSSNQPQHF.